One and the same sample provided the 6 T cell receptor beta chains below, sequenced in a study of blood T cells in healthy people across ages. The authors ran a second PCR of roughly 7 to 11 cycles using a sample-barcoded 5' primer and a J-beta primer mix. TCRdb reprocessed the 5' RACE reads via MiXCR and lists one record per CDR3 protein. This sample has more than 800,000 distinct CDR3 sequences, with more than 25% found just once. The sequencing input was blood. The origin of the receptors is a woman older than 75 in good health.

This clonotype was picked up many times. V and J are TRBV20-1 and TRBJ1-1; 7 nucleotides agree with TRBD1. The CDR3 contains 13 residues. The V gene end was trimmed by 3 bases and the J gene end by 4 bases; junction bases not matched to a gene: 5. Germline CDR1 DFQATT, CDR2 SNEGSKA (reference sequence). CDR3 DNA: TGCAGTGCTAGGTACAGGGGTGGCACTGAAGCTTTCTTT. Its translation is CSARYRGGTEAFF.

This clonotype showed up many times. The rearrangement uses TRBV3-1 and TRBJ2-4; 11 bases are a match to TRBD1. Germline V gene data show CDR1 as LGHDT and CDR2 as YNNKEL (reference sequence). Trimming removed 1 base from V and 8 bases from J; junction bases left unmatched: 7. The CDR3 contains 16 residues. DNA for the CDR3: TGTGCCAGCAGCCAAGCCTCCGGGACAGGGGGGGACATTCAGTACTTC. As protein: CASSQASGTGGDIQYF.

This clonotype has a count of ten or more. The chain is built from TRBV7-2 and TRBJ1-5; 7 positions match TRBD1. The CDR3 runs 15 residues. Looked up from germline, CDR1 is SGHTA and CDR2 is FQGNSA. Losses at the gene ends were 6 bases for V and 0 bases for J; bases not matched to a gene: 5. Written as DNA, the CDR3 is TGTGCCAGCAGACGGACAGGTTTTAGCAATCAGCCCCAGCATTTT. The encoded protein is CASRRTGFSNQPQHF.

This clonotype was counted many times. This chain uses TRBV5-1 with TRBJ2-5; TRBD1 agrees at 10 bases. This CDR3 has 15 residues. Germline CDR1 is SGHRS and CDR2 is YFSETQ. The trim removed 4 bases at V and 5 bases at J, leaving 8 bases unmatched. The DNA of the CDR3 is TGCGCCAGCAGCGGGGGACAGGGGATTTCGGAGACCCAGTACTTC. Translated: CASSGGQGISETQYF.

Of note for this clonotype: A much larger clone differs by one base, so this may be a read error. The CDR3 region is CASSFYRTSYNEQYF. DNA of the CDR3: TGTGCCAGCAGTTTCTATAGGACTTCGTACAATGAGCAGTACTTC. The chain carries TRBV12-3 or TRBV12-4 and TRBJ2-1; TRBD2 is a possible D gene (5 bases). The DNA end is a closer match to TRBJ2-7, so the J assignment may be wrong. This CDR3 is built from 15 residues.

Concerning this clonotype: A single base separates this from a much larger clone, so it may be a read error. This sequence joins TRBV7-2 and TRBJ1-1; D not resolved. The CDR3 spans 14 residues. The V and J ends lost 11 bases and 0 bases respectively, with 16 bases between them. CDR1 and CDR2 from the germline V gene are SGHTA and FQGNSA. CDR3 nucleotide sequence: TGTGCCGGCACCCAAGGGAGGTTGAACACTGAAGCTTTCTTT. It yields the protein CAGTQGRLNTEAFF.